These 18 T cell receptor beta chains originate from one sample sequenced in a study of blood T cell repertoires in COVID-19. The table came from immunoSEQ multiplex PCR; TCRdb's copy has only in-frame clones and leaves some out. This table holds hundreds of thousands of clones, roughly nine tenths found once. Sequenced material: peripheral blood. The receptors shown here come from a man aged 18 to 30 with COVID-19, enrolled during active disease.

V is TRBV6-5 and J is TRBJ1-2; a weak D match, TRBD1 (5 bases). V lost 2 bases, J lost 5 bases, and 18 bases lay in between. The CDR3 contains 16 residues. Germline assignment: CDR1 MNHEY and CDR2 SVGAGI. The CDR3 region has the DNA TGTGCCAGCAGTTACGCCCCTTCAGGGTACGGATATGGCTACACCTTC. Residues: CASSYAPSGYGYGYTF.

The rearrangement uses TRBV5-1 and TRBJ2-1; 10 bases fit TRBD2. With V trimmed by 9 bases and J by 2 bases, 5 bases remained unmatched. The germline V gene has CDR1 SGHRS and CDR2 YFSETQ. CDR3 length equals 14 residues. CDR3 amino acids: CATRTSGTYNEQFF. The CDR3 nucleotides read TGCGCCACCAGAACTAGCGGGACCTACAATGAGCAGTTCTTC.

The chain recombines TRBV9 with TRBJ2-2; D unclear. Looked up from germline, CDR1 is SGDLS and CDR2 is YYNGEE. Trimming removed 3 bases at V and 6 bases at J, with 21 bases between. This CDR3 is built from 17 residues. CDR3 amino acids: CASSASPDSAVPGELFF. The DNA for the CDR3 is TGTGCCAGCAGCGCAAGCCCAGACTCGGCGGTCCCCGGGGAGCTGTTTTTT.

This chain connects TRBV7-9 to TRBJ1-2; 9 nucleotides align to TRBD1. The germline CDR1 and CDR2 sequences are SEHNR and FQNEAQ (reference sequence). J lost 8 bases, V lost 4 bases, and 2 bases had no gene match. The CDR3 loop spans 12 amino acids. The CDR3 DNA follows: TGTGCCAGCAGCTCCACAGGGGGCGGCTACACCTTC. Encoded protein: CASSSTGGGYTF.

The chain combines TRBV2 with TRBJ2-5; D perhaps matches TRBD2 (7 bases). The CDR3 runs to 15 residues. Germline V lookup: CDR1 SNHLY, CDR2 FYNNEI. V lost 4 bases and J lost 5, with 17 bases in between. The CDR3 bases are TGTGCCAGCAGTGGCTTAACCGGGGGGCCGGAGACCCAGTACTTC. Protein product: CASSGLTGGPETQYF.

The V gene is TRBV7-8, the J gene TRBJ2-3; 9 bases align to TRBD2. The germline V gene has CDR1 SGHVS and CDR2 FQNEAQ. V dropped 4 bases and J dropped 6; count of bases not matched to a gene: 8. The CDR3 contains 15 residues. CDR3 protein: CASSSLAGEGDTQYF. CDR3 nucleotide sequence: TGTGCCAGCAGCTCCTTAGCGGGAGAAGGGGATACGCAGTATTTT.

V is TRBV27 and J is TRBJ2-5; 8 bases line up with TRBD2. This CDR3 comprises 16 residues. Trimming removed 5 bases from V and 5 bases from J; junction bases left unmatched: 13. Per the germline V gene, CDR1 is MNHEY and CDR2 is SMNVEV (reference sequence). In nucleotides, the CDR3 is TGTGCCAGCAGTCCCTTCGACCGTATAGCGGGGGAGACCCAGTACTTC. Translation: CASSPFDRIAGETQYF.

With regard to this clone: Additional DNA sequences in this sample encode the identical CDR3. V gene TRBV6-5 combines with J gene TRBJ2-3, with TRBD2 identical over 9 bases. V lost 6 bases to trimming and J lost 3 bases; unmatched junction nucleotides: 4. This CDR3 spans 14 amino acids. The germline V gene has CDR1 MNHEY and CDR2 SVGAGI. The DNA of the CDR3 is TGTGCCAGCAGGCGGGGGGGCCTAACAGATACGCAGTATTTT. Amino acid sequence: CASRRGGLTDTQYF.

V and J are TRBV3-1 (or the pseudogene TRBV3-2) and TRBJ2-7, with a possible D match to TRBD2 (6 bases). Germline CDR1 and CDR2: LGHDT and YNNKEL (reference sequence). The CDR3 covers 13 residues. V was clipped by 8 bases and J by 3 bases, with 14 bases between them. CDR3: CASSERVLYEQYF. The CDR3 nucleotides are TGTGCCAGCTCTGAGCGGGTGCTCTACGAGCAGTACTTC.

The chain joins TRBV19 to TRBJ2-3; TRBD2 might be the D (5 bases). This CDR3 comprises 11 residues. Germline CDR1 LNHDA, CDR2 SQIVND (reference sequence). CDR3 in amino acids: CASSPGDTQYF. The CDR3 DNA follows: TGTGCATCAAGCCCGGGGGATACGCAGTATTTT.

The chain recombines TRBV5-1 with TRBJ2-1, with 13 bases fitting TRBD2. The CDR3 is 13 amino acids. Trimming took 7 bases from V and 5 from J; bases not matched to a gene: 0. The V gene's germline CDR1 is SGHRS and CDR2 YFSETQ. CDR3 amino acids: CASGTSGDNEQFF. The DNA for the CDR3 is TGCGCCAGCGGGACTAGCGGGGACAATGAGCAGTTCTTC.

The J gene is TRBJ2-2, the V gene TRBV19; 8 positions match TRBD1. The trim removed 5 bases at V and 4 bases at J, leaving 3 bases unmatched. Germline lookup yields CDR1 LNHDA and CDR2 SQIVND (reference sequence). This CDR3 comprises 14 residues. CDR3 sequence reads: CASSWTGSTGELFF. The CDR3 region has the DNA TGTGCCAGTAGTTGGACAGGGAGCACCGGGGAGCTGTTTTTT.

The J gene is TRBJ1-1, the V gene TRBV2, with D possibly matching TRBD1 (5 bases). The CDR3 is made up of 14 amino acids. The germline V and J ends were trimmed by 4 bases and 3 bases, with 12 bases remaining between them. CDR1 and CDR2 (germline): SNHLY, FYNNEI. As DNA, the CDR3 is TGTGCCAGCAGTGCTCAGGGAACGGACACTGAAGCTTTCTTT. Translated: CASSAQGTDTEAFF.

V is TRBV5-1 and J is TRBJ1-2; possibly TRBD1 for D (6 bases). Between the trimmed V and J ends, which lost 4 bases and 2 bases, there was a span of 12 bases. The CDR3 runs 14 residues. Per germline, CDR1 SGHRS and CDR2 YFSETQ. The CDR3: CASSEGDLNYGYTF. The CDR3 bases are TGCGCCAGCAGCGAGGGGGACCTAAACTATGGCTACACCTTC.

The rearrangement joins TRBV19 to TRBJ1-5; weak D call: TRBD1 (5 bases). CDR1 LNHDA and CDR2 SQIVND come from the germline V gene (reference sequence). CDR3 length: 14 amino acids. V dropped 5 bases and J dropped 6 bases, with 14 bases sitting between them. Here the CDR3 DNA reads TGTGCCAGTAGTTGGAGGGGAGTGGGTCAGCCCCAGCATTTT. Its translation is CASSWRGVGQPQHF.

The chain has TRBV5-4 and TRBJ1-2, with a tentative D call TRBD1 (5 bases). This CDR3 has 15 amino acids. Germline CDR1 SGHNT, CDR2 YYREEE (reference sequence). Trimming took 0 bases from V and 2 from J, leaving 11 bases between them. CDR3 in DNA: TGTGCCAGCAGCTTGGACCTCAGGGTCAACTATGGCTACACCTTC. This sequence encodes CASSLDLRVNYGYTF. Looking up the rest from reference TRBV5-4 and TRBJ1-2 gives the full variable domain: ETGVTQSPTHLIKTRGQQVTLRCSSQSGHNTVSWYQQALGQGPQFIFQYYREEENGRGNFPPRFSGLQFPNYSSELNVNALELDDSALYLCASSLDLRVNYGYTFGSGTRLTVV.

The gene calls are TRBV19 and TRBJ2-7, with TRBD1 matching over 7 bases. Germline V gene sequence: CDR1 LNHDA, CDR2 SQIVND (reference sequence). The J segment lost 3 bases and the V segment lost 6 bases, leaving 11 bases of the junction unmatched. The CDR3 loop spans 15 amino acids. As DNA, the CDR3 is TGTGCCAGTAGCGCCCTGGACAGGTCAATCTACGAGCAGTACTTC. Amino acid sequence: CASSALDRSIYEQYF.

J is TRBJ2-7 and V is TRBV5-1; TRBD1 is a possible D gene (6 bases). Per the germline V gene, CDR1 is SGHRS and CDR2 is YFSETQ. V dropped 4 bases and J dropped 4 bases, with 18 bases sitting between them. This CDR3 is built from 15 residues. CDR3 nucleotide sequence: TGCGCCAGCAGCGCACAGGGTAGAGTCGCTTACGAGCAGTACTTC. It specifies CASSAQGRVAYEQYF. Full variable domain (outside the CDR3, taken from reference TRBV5-1 and TRBJ2-7): KAGVTQTPRYLIKTRGQQVTLSCSPISGHRSVSWYQQTPGQGLQFLFEYFSETQRNKGNFPGRFSGRQFSNSRSEMNVSTLELGDSALYLCASSAQGRVAYEQYFGPGTRLTVT.